This TCR beta chain was recovered during a study of shared clonotypes between healthy human individuals. Notes on the study in general: Across subsets, estimated richness was generally greater for naive than for memory populations.

Comment on this clone: Its cognate antigen is unknown.

The donor cohort consisted entirely of Caucasian adults residing in Nashville, Tennessee. TCRdb's copy holds only in-frame clones and misses some; the assay was immunoSEQ multiplex PCR. The data contain millions of clones, roughly 96% of them singletons. CDR1 and CDR2 (germline): SGHDN, FVKESK. Trimming took off 1 base at V and 3 bases at J, with 10 bases between the two ends. The CDR3 is made up of 15 amino acids. The specimen sequenced was naive CD4+ T cells sorted from blood. Specified subset: CD45RA+ positively selected. This receptor was taken from a man younger than 35 in good health. V and J are TRBV14 and TRBJ2-1; weak D call: TRBD1 (6 bases). In DNA form, the CDR3 reads TGTGCCAGCAGCCAAGTCAGGGGCAGCTACAATGAGCAGTTCTTC. Translation gives CASSQVRGSYNEQFF.